This TCR beta chain was sequenced for a study of blood T cell repertoires in COVID-19. At the level of the study: Researchers got acute and convalescent COVID-19 samples from the United States, Italy and Spain.

Germline lookup yields CDR1 SGDLS and CDR2 YYNGEE. This CDR3 is built from 14 residues. The germline V and J ends were trimmed by 4 bases and 6 bases, with 15 bases remaining between them. This clone was detected once. The method was immunoSEQ multiplex PCR; TCRdb's version includes in-frame clones alone and lacks a portion of them. The table lists 150,000 or so clones, 75% to 90% of them singletons. The rearrangement joins TRBV9 to TRBJ2-3; the D gene is possibly TRBD2 (5 bases). The source material was PBMCs or T cells enriched from blood (not recorded which). This sequence was found in an older woman who had recovered from COVID-19. CDR3 sequence: CASSITQSGDTQYF. The CDR3 DNA reads as TGTGCCAGCAGCATAACTCAATCGGGGGATACGCAGTATTTT.